Presented here are 24 T cell receptor beta chains from one specimen sequenced in a study of monozygotic twins with inflammatory bowel disease. Reprocessing the 5' RACE reads, TCRdb reports a single entry for every CDR3 protein and omits DNA. The sample includes approximately 400,000 distinct CDR3 sequences. The material sequenced was blood. The receptors stem from a human donor with ulcerative colitis or Crohn's disease, or a healthy co-twin of an affected twin (not recorded which).

This chain uses TRBV7-9 with TRBJ1-1; TCRdb selects TRBD1, and the lack of DNA leaves this call unchecked. CDR1 and CDR2 (germline): SEHNR, FQNEAQ (reference sequence). The CDR3 sequence is 14 residues long. CDR3 residues: CASRRGDMNTEAFF. The variable domain in full, completed from reference TRBV7-9 and TRBJ1-1, reads DTGVSQNPRHKITKRGQNVTFRCDPISEHNRLYWYRQTLGQGPEFLTYFQNEAQLEKSRLLSDRFSAERPKGSFSTLEIQRTEQGDSAMYLCASRRGDMNTEAFFGQGTRLTVV.

The rearrangement joins TRBV13 to TRBJ2-5; as DNA is missing, the TRBD2 call by TCRdb cannot be tested. CDR1 and CDR2 from the germline V gene are PRHDT and FYEKMQ (reference sequence). There are 13 residues in the CDR3. The CDR3 here is CASSRGPQETQYF.

The genes are TRBV2 and TRBJ1-5; as DNA is missing, the TRBD1 call by TCRdb cannot be tested. The CDR3 totals 17 residues. Germline V CDR1 and CDR2: SNHLY, FYNNEI. The CDR3 loop is CASYPGTGGEGNQPQHF.

The chain joins TRBV5-1 to TRBJ2-7; TCRdb lists TRBD1, though no DNA is available to test this call. Looked up from germline, CDR1 is SGHRS and CDR2 is YFSETQ. The CDR3 length is 15 residues. The CDR3 sequence is CASSLSGKEVGEQYF. The variable domain in full, completed from reference TRBV5-1 and TRBJ2-7, reads KAGVTQTPRYLIKTRGQQVTLSCSPISGHRSVSWYQQTPGQGLQFLFEYFSETQRNKGNFPGRFSGRQFSNSRSEMNVSTLELGDSALYLCASSLSGKEVGEQYFGPGTRLTVT.

V usage is TRBV5-4 and J usage is TRBJ2-2; TCRdb indicates TRBD1, and absent DNA this call remains unverified. The CDR3 runs to 16 residues. The V gene's germline CDR1 is SGHNT and CDR2 YYREEE (reference sequence). Here the CDR3 reads CASSRSGTGGYRELFF.

J is TRBJ1-2 and V is TRBV19; TCRdb returns TRBD1, unconfirmable since there is no DNA. CDR1 and CDR2 (germline): LNHDA, SQIVND (reference sequence). The CDR3 has 12 residues. This CDR3 reads CASSPGQYGGTF.

This chain joins TRBV7-6 and TRBJ1-2; TCRdb designates TRBD1, a call that cannot be tested without DNA. CDR3 length: 15 residues. Germline V gene lookup returns CDR1 SGHVS and CDR2 FNYEAQ. The CDR3 reads CASSLDGAGIYGYTF. Full variable domain (missing parts from reference TRBV7-6 and TRBJ1-2): GAGVSQSPRYKVTKRGQDVALRCDPISGHVSLYWYRQALGQGPEFLTYFNYEAQQDKSGLPNDRFSAERPEGSISTLTIQRTEQRDSAMYRCASSLDGAGIYGYTFGSGTRLTVV.

This rearrangement joins TRBV29-1 to TRBJ2-3; TCRdb calls TRBD1, which cannot be checked without DNA. This CDR3 has 14 residues. The V gene's germline CDR1 is SQVTM and CDR2 ANQGSEA. CDR3 protein: CSVVTGGFTDTQYF.

The chain couples TRBV9 to TRBJ2-7; absent DNA, TCRdb's TRBD1 call cannot be checked. Looked up from germline, CDR1 is SGDLS and CDR2 is YYNGEE. The CDR3 totals 14 residues. CDR3 sequence reads: CASSVGGASHEQYF.

CDR3 sequence reads: CASSPPQHRSEVQFF. The V and J genes are TRBV18 and TRBJ2-1; TCRdb selects TRBD2, and the lack of DNA leaves this call unchecked. The CDR3 spans 15 residues. Germline assignment: CDR1 KGHSH and CDR2 LQKENI.

The genes are TRBV29-1 and TRBJ1-2; TCRdb indicates TRBD1, and absent DNA this call remains unverified. Germline CDR1 is SQVTM and CDR2 is ANQGSEA. This CDR3 comprises 15 residues. CDR3 loop: CSAGGGQGSSYGYTF.

The V call is TRBV20-1, the J call TRBJ2-1. The germline V gene encodes CDR1 DFQATT and CDR2 SNEGSKA (reference sequence). CDR3 length equals 15 residues. CDR3 region: CSARDLVSSYNEQFF.

V gene TRBV4-3 combines with J gene TRBJ2-1; the TCRdb D gene call, TRBD2, has no DNA to confirm it. The length of the CDR3 is 17 residues. CDR1 and CDR2 from the germline V gene are LGHNA and YSLEER. The CDR3: CASSQDLSLAAYNEQFF.

The chain couples TRBV4-2 to TRBJ1-5; TCRdb's D call of TRBD1 is untestable without DNA. Germline V gives CDR1 LGHNA, CDR2 YNFKEQ. The CDR3 contains 15 residues. The CDR3 region is CASSPMGGAAQPQHF.

CDR3 protein: CSARKSWEATNEQFF. The gene calls are TRBV20-1 and TRBJ2-1; with no DNA, the TCRdb D assignment of TRBD2 cannot be verified. The CDR3 totals 15 residues. Looked up from germline, CDR1 is DFQATT and CDR2 is SNEGSKA (reference sequence).

The J gene is TRBJ1-2, the V gene TRBV5-8. Germline V CDR1 and CDR2: SGHTS, YDEGEE. The CDR3 length is 15 residues. The CDR3 is CASAVDPSNLFGYTF.

V gene TRBV7-8 combines with J gene TRBJ1-1; TCRdb's D gene call, TRBD1, goes unchecked for lack of DNA. Germline loops: CDR1 SGHVS, CDR2 FQNEAQ. The CDR3 consists of 18 residues. The CDR3 here is CASSLGAGTQKMNTEAFF.

This chain uses TRBV4-3 with TRBJ1-1. The CDR3 is 15 residues long. Looked up from germline, CDR1 is LGHNA and CDR2 is YSLEER. The CDR3 spells CASKPRVGVFTEAFF.

This chain links TRBV2 with TRBJ1-1. Germline V gene lookup returns CDR1 SNHLY and CDR2 FYNNEI. The CDR3 spans 13 residues. The CDR3 here is CASSEAGRAEAFF.

This chain uses TRBV5-4 with TRBJ2-1; TCRdb lists TRBD2, though no DNA is available to test this call. Germline values: CDR1 SGHNT, CDR2 YYREEE (reference sequence). This CDR3 spans 16 amino acids. CDR3 sequence: CASSLPTSGKYNEQFF. Full variable domain (remainder filled in from reference TRBV5-4 and TRBJ2-1): ETGVTQSPTHLIKTRGQQVTLRCSSQSGHNTVSWYQQALGQGPQFIFQYYREEENGRGNFPPRFSGLQFPNYSSELNVNALELDDSALYLCASSLPTSGKYNEQFFGPGTRLTVL.

The genes are TRBV12-3 or TRBV12-4 and TRBJ2-1; TCRdb outputs TRBD2, but without DNA this stays unchecked. The CDR3 has 16 residues. The CDR3 is CASSDLSGSSGDEQFF.

This chain connects TRBV5-1 to TRBJ2-1. The CDR3 covers 13 residues. CDR1 and CDR2 from the germline V gene are SGHRS and YFSETQ. CDR3 sequence reads: CASSSLGGHEQFF.

The V call is TRBV20-1, the J call TRBJ1-6; TCRdb lists TRBD1, though no DNA is available to test this call. There are 15 residues in the CDR3. Looked up from germline, CDR1 is DFQATT and CDR2 is SNEGSKA (reference sequence). CDR3 region: CSARGAGGYNSPLHF.

The chain is built from TRBV19 and TRBJ1-1; there is no DNA to check the TCRdb D call of TRBD1. This CDR3 is 16 amino acids long. Per the germline V gene, CDR1 is LNHDA and CDR2 is SQIVND (reference sequence). CDR3 sequence: CASVTMHRALNTEAFF.